Listed below are T cell receptor beta chains from one sample, sequenced in a study of OX40 agonist ivuxolimab in advanced cancers. Profiling relied on immunoSEQ multiplex PCR, and the TCRdb table lists in-frame clones only, not all of them. The table lists about 58,000 clones, approximately 75% of them singletons, with over 0.6% in the top ten. The specimen was CD4+ or CD8+ T cells sorted from blood, collected in a trial of the OX40 agonist ivuxolimab. Source of these receptors: an adult with an advanced solid tumor such as melanoma, head and neck, liver or kidney cancer. CDR3s include the opening cysteine and the closing phenylalanine or tryptophan. The D gene is left open where the match is weak. Only some rows state a clone size, as once, few, many or a class for expanded clones.

>TRBJ2-6|NA|NA|TRBV18
TGTGCCAGCTCGCTCGGACAGAACTCTGGGGCCAACGTCCTGACTTTC
CASSLGQNSGANVLTF
>TRBJ2-7|TRBD2|few|TRBV4-1
TGCGCCAGCAGCCGACCGAGGGCTAGCGGGGGAGGGTACGAGCAGTACTTC
CASSRPRASGGGYEQYF
>TRBJ2-6|NA|NA|TRBV5-1
TGCGCCAGCAGCTTGTTACAGGGTGTGGCCTCTGGGGCCAACGTCCTGACTTTC
CASSLLQGVASGANVLTF
>TRBJ1-1|TRBD1|few|TRBV28
TGTGCCAGCAGCGCGGGACAGTATGAAGCTTTCTTT
CASSAGQYEAFF
>TRBJ1-1|NA|NA|TRBV18
TGTGCCAGCTCACCAGGAGGGGCCAGCACTGAAGCTTTCTTT
CASSPGGASTEAFF
>TRBJ2-5|TRBD1|once|TRBV7-8
TGTGCCAGCAGCGCCCCGACAGGGGGAGGGTGGGAGACCCAGTACTTC
CASSAPTGGGWETQYF
>TRBJ2-1|NA|NA|TRBV7-3
TGTGCCAGCAGCTTAATTCCAGGGTCCTACAATGAGCAGTTCTTC
CASSLIPGSYNEQFF
>TRBJ2-7|NA|NA|TRBV13
TGTGCCAGCAGCCAGGGTACCTCCTACGAGCAGTACTTC
CASSQGTSYEQYF
>TRBJ1-1|NA|NA|TRBV27
TGTGCCAGCAGTTTAAGGGTTTACACTGAAGCTTTCTTT
CASSLRVYTEAFF
>TRBJ2-5|TRBD2|NA|TRBV7-3
TGTGCCAGCAGCTTAAGTTCCGCGGGGGTGACCCAAGAGACCCAGTACTTC
CASSLSSAGVTQETQYF
>TRBJ1-2|TRBD1|NA|TRBV9
TGTGCCAGCAGCGTAGGGCGACAGGGACGAGGCTACACCTTC
CASSVGRQGRGYTF
>TRBJ2-3|TRBD2|NA|TRBV19
TGTGCCAGTAGTTCGGGACTAGTGGCCTACAGCGATACGCAGTATTTT
CASSSGLVAYSDTQYF
>TRBJ2-1|TRBD2|once|TRBV5-1
TGCGCCAGCAGCTTGGGACTAGCGGGGGGATACAATGAGCAGTTCTTC
CASSLGLAGGYNEQFF
>TRBJ2-7|NA|NA|TRBV7-9
TGTGCCAGTGCCCGGACGCAATCCTACGAGCAGTACTTC
CASARTQSYEQYF